This TCR beta chain was recorded in a study of CD8+ T cells in alopecia areata. RNA extraction was followed by reverse transcription into cDNA, which acted as the sequencing template. Produced via immunoSEQ multiplex PCR; TCRdb's table is partial and in-frame only. There are about 64,000 clones in the sample; around 44% occur only once, and around 54% lies in the top ten. Concerning this clone itself: Its specificity is unknown.

Alopecia areata patients provided lesional scalp punch biopsies and peripheral blood. Trimming cost V 8 bases and J 1 base, with 10 bases left between them. The germline gives CDR1 SGDLS, CDR2 YYNGEE. The CDR3 covers 12 residues. Study conclusions and caveats: Between patients, shared TCR sequences were less clear than in mice. This was possibly due in part to HLA diversity in the patient population. Lesional scalp, especially alopecia totalis/universalis, showed higher clonality than normal scalp. Besides other cells, scalp samples also yield sequences of resident alphabeta T cells from normal skin.

The rearrangement joins TRBV9 to TRBJ2-7, with D possibly being TRBD1 or TRBD2 (7 bases each). This receptor was identified in a human donor with alopecia areata. Sequenced: NKG2D-low CD8+ T cells sorted from blood. The CDR3 nucleotides are TGTGCCAGTCAGGGGGGGTCCTACGAGCAGTACTTC. It specifies CASQGGSYEQYF.